Presented here are 10 T cell receptor beta chains from one specimen sequenced in a study. TCRdb passed the 5' RACE reads through MiXCR, listing each CDR3 protein once. The data hold tens of thousands of distinct CDR3 sequences, with roughly 22% observed a single time. Sequencing was done on a sample of tumor-infiltrating naive CD4+ T cells sorted from the breast tumor. Described subset: naive CD4+ T cells, CD4+CD45RA+CD25-. These receptors were obtained from a female donor with breast cancer.

Comments on this clonotype: A much larger clone differs from this one at a single base, so this may be a read error. V is TRBV29-1 and J is TRBJ2-1; TRBD2 might be the D (6 bases). Germline V gives CDR1 SQVTM, CDR2 ANQGSEA. The CDR3 has 10 residues. CDR3 coding DNA: TGCAGCGTTGAAACGGGGGAGCAGTGCTTC. It specifies CSVETGEQCF.

This clonotype was found a few times. The V and J genes are TRBV6-5 and TRBJ2-7, with TRBD2 as a possible D gene (6 bases). The CDR3 covers 14 residues. Germline CDR1 MNHEY, CDR2 SVGAGI. The V end was cut by 4 bases, the J end by 2 bases, with 12 bases between. The CDR3 protein is CASSSGGPPYEQYF. The CDR3 region has the DNA TGTGCCAGCAGTTCCGGGGGTCCTCCCTACGAGCAGTACTTC.

The rearrangement joins TRBV19 to TRBJ2-1; 9 positions match TRBD1. Germline CDR1 and CDR2: LNHDA and SQIVND (reference sequence). The CDR3 totals 14 residues. V dropped 6 bases and J dropped 6; count of bases not matched to a gene: 6. DNA for the CDR3: TGTGCCAGTAGAAGGACAGGGGCTCGCAATGAGCAGTTCTTC. This sequence encodes CASRRTGARNEQFF. The full variable domain, rest sourced from reference TRBV19 and TRBJ2-1, is DGGITQSPKYLFRKEGQNVTLSCEQNLNHDAMYWYRQDPGQGLRLIYYSQIVNDFQKGDIAEGYSVSREKKESFPLTVTSAQKNPTAFYLCASRRTGARNEQFFGPGTRLTVL.

This clonotype was seen many times. The chain employs TRBV5-1 and TRBJ1-2, with a weak D call TRBD1 (6 bases). V dropped 4 bases and J dropped 4 bases, with 17 bases sitting between them. Looked up from germline, CDR1 is SGHRS and CDR2 is YFSETQ. The CDR3 totals 15 residues. CDR3 residues: CASSGPRGLGYGYTF. The CDR3 DNA is TGCGCCAGCAGCGGACCCAGGGGACTGGGCTATGGCTACACCTTC.

This clonotype was picked up many times. Compared with germline, one end of the junction differs, possibly owing to a read error. In DNA, the CDR3 is TGTGCTAGCAGCTTTGGAGGGTTGAATGAGCAGTTCTTC. As protein: CASSFGGLNEQFF. The chain has TRBV7-7 and TRBJ2-1; D is perhaps TRBD2 (6 bases). The length of the CDR3 is 13 residues. Looked up from germline, CDR1 is SSHAT and CDR2 is FNYEAQ (reference sequence). The full variable domain, its missing parts supplied by reference TRBV7-7 and TRBJ2-1, is GAGVSQSPRYKVTKRGQDVTLRCDPISSHATLYWYQQALGQGPEFLTYFNYEAQPDKSGLPSDRFSAERPEGSISTLTIQRTEQRDSAMYRCASSFGGLNEQFFGPGTRLTVL.

This clonotype was detected a few times. The CDR3 is CASTLLGGETQYF. For the CDR3, the DNA is TGTGCCAGCACCCTGTTGGGGGGGGAGACCCAGTACTTC. This chain uses TRBV12-3 or TRBV12-4 with TRBJ2-5; the match to TRBD2 covers 7 bases. CDR3 size: 13 residues. The V gene end was trimmed by 7 bases and the J gene end by 5 bases; junction bases not matched to a gene: 7.

V gene TRBV11-2 combines with J gene TRBJ1-4; 7 nucleotides match TRBD1. The germline gives CDR1 SGHAT, CDR2 FQNNGV. The CDR3 contains 15 residues. The V gene end was trimmed by 5 bases and the J gene end by 7 bases; junction bases not matched to a gene: 10. The CDR3 sequence is CASSTIRQGSEKLFF. As DNA, the CDR3 is TGTGCCAGCAGCACGATACGACAGGGAAGTGAAAAACTGTTTTTT.

A word on this clonotype: The conserved final phenylalanine or tryptophan is absent from the CDR3, which likely points to a read error. J is TRBJ2-3 and V is TRBV29-1, with D maybe TRBD1 (5 bases). Germline V gives CDR1 SQVTM, CDR2 ANQGSEA. Deletions cut 6 bases from V and 2 bases from J, with 15 bases between. The length of the CDR3 is 14 residues. DNA of the CDR3: TGCAGCGTCGCAGAACAGGATTCCACAGATACGCAGTATTGT. Its translation: CSVAEQDSTDTQYC.

This clonotype was seen at least ten times. This chain connects TRBV20-1 to TRBJ1-3; unclear D gene. The CDR3 consists of 11 residues. V dropped 3 bases and J dropped 3 bases, with 3 bases sitting between them. CDR1 DFQATT and CDR2 SNEGSKA come from the germline V gene (reference sequence). The CDR3 coding sequence is TGCAGTGCTAGCAATGGAAACACCATATATTTT. It is translated as CSASNGNTIYF.

A single count supports this clonotype. Because it lacks the conserved phenylalanine or tryptophan at the end, this CDR3 is likely a read error. The chain uses TRBV18 and TRBJ1-5; D is unclear. Looked up from germline, CDR1 is KGHSH and CDR2 is LQKENI. Trimming removed 2 bases at V and 7 bases at J, with 15 bases between. The CDR3 has 15 amino acids. The CDR3 spells CASSPTVGERQPQHL. Written as DNA, the CDR3 is TGTGCCAGCTCACCAACAGTTGGGGAACGGCAGCCCCAGCATCTT.